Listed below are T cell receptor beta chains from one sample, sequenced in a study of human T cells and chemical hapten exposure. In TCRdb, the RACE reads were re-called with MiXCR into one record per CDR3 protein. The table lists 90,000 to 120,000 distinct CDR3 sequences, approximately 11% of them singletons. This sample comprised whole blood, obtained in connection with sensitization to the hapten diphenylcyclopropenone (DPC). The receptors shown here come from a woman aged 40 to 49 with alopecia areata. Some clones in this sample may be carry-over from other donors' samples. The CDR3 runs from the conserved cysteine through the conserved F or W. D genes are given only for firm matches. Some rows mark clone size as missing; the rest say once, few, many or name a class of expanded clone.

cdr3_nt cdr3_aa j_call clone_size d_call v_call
TGTGCCAGCAGCCCCGACGGCTATGGCGAGCAGTACTTC CASSPDGYGEQYF TRBJ2-7 NA NA TRBV7-2
TGTGCCAGCAGCTTGGGGACAGCTCAAGAGACCCAGTACTTC CASSLGTAQETQYF TRBJ2-5 many NA TRBV5-4
TGTGCCAGCAGCACCGGGGGGGCAAGATCCTACAATGAGCAGTTCTTC CASSTGGARSYNEQFF TRBJ2-1 NA TRBD2 TRBV7-2
TGCGCCAGCAGCCCCCGGGCCTATCCGGTCGGGGAGCTGTTTTTT CASSPRAYPVGELFF TRBJ2-2 many NA TRBV4-3
TGTGCCAGCAGTTCGTGGGGACAGGGAGGAGAGACCCAGTACTTC CASSSWGQGGETQYF TRBJ2-5 few TRBD1 TRBV27
TGTGCCAGCTCTAGCGGGGTGACCGGGGAGCTGTTTTTT CASSSGVTGELFF TRBJ2-2 many TRBD2 TRBV10-3
TGTGCCAGCAGCACCCCCATCGCAGTCTACGAGCAGTACTTC CASSTPIAVYEQYF TRBJ2-7 few NA TRBV11-2
TGTGCCAGCAGCTTGGGGGCAGGAGGTTCAGATACGCAGTATTTT CASSLGAGGSDTQYF TRBJ2-3 once NA TRBV7-2
TGTGCCAGCAGCTTAGCGCGCGGAAAACTACAAGAGACCCAGTACTTC CASSLARGKLQETQYF TRBJ2-5 many NA TRBV7-8
TGCGCCAGCAGCTTCTACGACGATGGGGACACCGGGGAGCTGTTTTTT CASSFYDDGDTGELFF TRBJ2-2 NA NA TRBV5-1
TGCAGCGTCTTAACAGGGGGCCCAAGTTCACCCCTCCACTTT CSVLTGGPSSPLHF TRBJ1-6 many TRBD1 TRBV29-1
TGTGCCAGCAGTACAGGCGATTCATATAGCAATCAGCCCCAGCATTTT CASSTGDSYSNQPQHF TRBJ1-5 NA NA TRBV6-5
TGCAGCGTTGAAGTGGCAGGGAGGCGGCCTGAAGCTTTCTTT CSVEVAGRRPEAFF TRBJ1-1 few NA TRBV29-1
TGTGCCACCTATAAGGGGGGGAGGGCTGGCACCGGGGAGCTGTTTTTT CATYKGGRAGTGELFF TRBJ2-2 NA NA TRBV27
TGTGCCAGCAGTGCTAGCGGGGCAAACTACGAGCAGTACTTC CASSASGANYEQYF TRBJ2-7 many TRBD2 TRBV27
TGTGCCAGCAGACCGGACCGCATTGGTACGCAGTATTTT CASRPDRIGTQYF TRBJ2-3 few NA TRBV28
TGCAGTGCTAGAGGGGACAGGCCCTACGAGCAGTACTTC CSARGDRPYEQYF TRBJ2-7 few TRBD1 TRBV20-1
TGCAGCGTTGAAGTGGACAGGGGGCACCGTGAGCAGTTCTTC CSVEVDRGHREQFF TRBJ2-1 NA TRBD1 TRBV29-1
TGTGCCAGCGACCAGGGAGCGAGCAATCAGCCCCAGCATTTT CASDQGASNQPQHF TRBJ1-5 many NA TRBV2
TGTGCCAGCCGGGGGGGGGCAGTGACCACAGATACGCAGTATTTT CASRGGAVTTDTQYF TRBJ2-3 few TRBD2 TRBV12-3/TRBV12-4
TGTGCCAGCAACGGGGGGCTAAGCTACGAGCAGTACTTC CASNGGLSYEQYF TRBJ2-7 NA NA TRBV7-2
TGTGCCAGCAGCCTCCACAGGGAACATGAGCAGTTCTTC CASSLHREHEQFF TRBJ2-1 many NA TRBV6-6
TGCGCCAGCAGCCAAGGTATAGCGGGAGGAGAAGAGACCCAGTACTTC CASSQGIAGGEETQYF TRBJ2-5 NA TRBD2 TRBV4-3
TGCAGTGCTAGAGATCAGAGTGCAGCCACTTCCTACAATGAGCAGTTCTTC CSARDQSAATSYNEQFF TRBJ2-1 few NA TRBV20-1
TGTGCCAGCTGGGGGATAGTGACAGGGGTTCGAGAGACCCAGTACTTC CASWGIVTGVRETQYF TRBJ2-5 NA TRBD1 TRBV6-2/TRBV6-3
TGTGCCAGCAGCTTAGGGATCGGGGGAGGGGGTACCCTCTACGAGCAGTACTTC CASSLGIGGGGTLYEQYF TRBJ2-7 many NA TRBV7-2
TGTGCCAGCAGCTTAAGGGACGGGAGGTATGGCTACACCTTC CASSLRDGRYGYTF TRBJ1-2 NA NA TRBV7-2
TGTGCCAGCAGGGTGGGGGGAGCGATCGTGAATGAGCAGTTCTTC CASRVGGAIVNEQFF TRBJ2-1 many NA TRBV27
TGTGCCAGCCAGGGGGCGAACACCGGGGAGCTGTTTTTT CASQGANTGELFF TRBJ2-2 NA TRBD1 TRBV9
TGTGCCAGCAGTTACGGGACTAGCTTCCACGAGCAGTACTTC CASSYGTSFHEQYF TRBJ2-7 few TRBD2 TRBV6-5
TGTGCCAGCAGCTTATCCAGGGGCGAGCAGTACTTC CASSLSRGEQYF TRBJ2-7 NA NA TRBV11-2
TGTGCCAGCAGTTACGGGGGGACCGGCTCCTACGAGCAGTACTTC CASSYGGTGSYEQYF TRBJ2-7 many NA TRBV6-5
TGTGCCAGCAGCTTAAGACCGAACACCGGGGAGCTGTTTTTT CASSLRPNTGELFF TRBJ2-2 NA NA TRBV7-3
TGTGCCAGCAGCCCCCGGGGGGACCCAACCGGGGAGCTGTTTTTT CASSPRGDPTGELFF TRBJ2-2 many TRBD2 TRBV11-2
TGTGCCATCAGTAGGACAGGGAGACCTTTCTTT CAISRTGRPFF TRBJ1-1 few TRBD1 TRBV10-3
TGTGCCAGCAGCTCCCTGGCGAGCACAGATACGCAGTATTTT CASSSLASTDTQYF TRBJ2-3 NA NA TRBV11-2
TGCGCCAGCAGCCAAGATGTCGCAGGGGCGAACACTGAAGCTTTCTTT CASSQDVAGANTEAFF TRBJ1-1 many NA TRBV4-3